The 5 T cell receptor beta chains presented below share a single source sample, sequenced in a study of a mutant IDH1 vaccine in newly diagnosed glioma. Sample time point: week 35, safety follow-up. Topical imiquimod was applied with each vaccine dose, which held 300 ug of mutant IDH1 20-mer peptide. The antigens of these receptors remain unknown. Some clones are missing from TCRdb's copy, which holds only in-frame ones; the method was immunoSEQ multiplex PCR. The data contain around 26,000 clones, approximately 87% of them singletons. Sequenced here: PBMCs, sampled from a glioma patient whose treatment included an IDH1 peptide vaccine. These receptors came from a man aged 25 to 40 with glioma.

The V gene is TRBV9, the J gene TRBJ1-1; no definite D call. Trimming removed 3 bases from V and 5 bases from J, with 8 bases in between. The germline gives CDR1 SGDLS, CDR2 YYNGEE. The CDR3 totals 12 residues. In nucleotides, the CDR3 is TGTGCCAGCAGCGCCGGGCGGACTGAAGCTTTCTTT. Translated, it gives CASSAGRTEAFF.

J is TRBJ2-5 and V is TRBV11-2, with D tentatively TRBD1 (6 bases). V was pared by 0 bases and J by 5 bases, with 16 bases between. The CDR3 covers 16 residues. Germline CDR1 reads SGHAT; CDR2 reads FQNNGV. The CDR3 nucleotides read TGTGCCAGCAGCTTAGAACAGGGCGGGCTTGGGGAGACCCAGTACTTC. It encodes CASSLEQGGLGETQYF.

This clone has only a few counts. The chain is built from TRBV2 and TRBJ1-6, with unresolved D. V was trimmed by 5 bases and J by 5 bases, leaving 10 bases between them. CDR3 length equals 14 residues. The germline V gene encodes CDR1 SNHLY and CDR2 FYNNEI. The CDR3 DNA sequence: TGTGCCAGCAGTAAAAGGGAAGATAATTCACCCCTCCACTTT. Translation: CASSKREDNSPLHF.

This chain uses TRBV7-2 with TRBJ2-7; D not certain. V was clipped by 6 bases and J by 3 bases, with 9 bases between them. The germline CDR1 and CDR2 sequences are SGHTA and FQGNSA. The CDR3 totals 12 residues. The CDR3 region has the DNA TGTGCCAGCAGTCCCACCGTCTACGAGCAGTACTTC. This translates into CASSPTVYEQYF.

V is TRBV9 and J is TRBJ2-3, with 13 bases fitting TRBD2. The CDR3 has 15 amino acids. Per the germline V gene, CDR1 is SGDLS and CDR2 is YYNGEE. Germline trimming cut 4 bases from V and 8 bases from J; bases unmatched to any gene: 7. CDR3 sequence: CASSPRTSGSGTQYF. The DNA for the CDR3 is TGTGCCAGCAGCCCCCGGACTAGCGGGAGTGGTACGCAGTATTTT.